Listed below are T cell receptor beta chains from one sample, sequenced in a study of persistence of HIV-infected CD4 T cells. Measured with immunoSEQ multiplex PCR; TCRdb has only the in-frame clones, and not every one. The table lists about 25,000 clones, roughly 70% of them singletons. No antigen is known for these receptors. This specimen was CD4+ T cells sorted from PBMCs after roughly 18-hour stimulation, taken from a patient who received antiretroviral therapy. Receptors were obtained from an adult man with HIV who was CMV-seropositive. Each CDR3 is given with its conserved first and last residue. Fields, in order: D gene, V gene, clone size, J gene, CDR3 protein, CDR3 DNA. The D gene is left open where the match is weak. Not every row has a clone size; where given, it reads once, few, many or a size class.

D: TRBD1; V: TRBV7-9; size: -; J: TRBJ1-3; CDR3: CASSPQGLKRNTIYF; DNA: TGTGCCAGCAGCCCACAGGGGCTAAAAAGAAACACCATATATTTT
D: -; V: TRBV18; size: -; J: TRBJ2-4; CDR3: CASSPPKDGKNIQYF; DNA: TGTGCCAGCTCACCACCAAAGGACGGGAAAAACATTCAGTACTTC
D: TRBD2; V: TRBV7-3; size: -; J: TRBJ2-3; CDR3: CASSPYISGDTQYF; DNA: TGTGCCAGCAGCCCATACATTAGCGGGGATACGCAGTATTTT
D: -; V: TRBV10-3; size: -; J: TRBJ2-2; CDR3: CAIKIGSSTGELFF; DNA: TGTGCCATTAAGATCGGGAGTAGCACCGGGGAGCTGTTTTTT
D: -; V: TRBV6-5; size: -; J: TRBJ2-1; CDR3: CASSYQSGDIDEQFF; DNA: TGTGCCAGCAGTTATCAAAGCGGGGACATCGATGAGCAGTTCTTC
D: -; V: TRBV19; size: few; J: TRBJ1-1; CDR3: CASRDMNTEAFF; DNA: TGTGCCAGTAGAGACATGAACACTGAAGCTTTCTTT
D: TRBD1; V: TRBV6-5; size: -; J: TRBJ1-2; CDR3: CASSYRDRAGGYTF; DNA: TGTGCCAGCAGTTACAGAGACAGGGCCGGAGGCTACACCTTC
D: TRBD1; V: TRBV11-2; size: -; J: TRBJ2-7; CDR3: CASSLGQGAYEQYF; DNA: TGTGCCAGCAGCTTGGGGCAGGGGGCCTACGAGCAGTACTTC
D: -; V: TRBV29-1; size: few; J: TRBJ1-2; CDR3: CSVGMAGGYGYTF; DNA: TGCAGCGTTGGGATGGCCGGGGGGTATGGCTACACCTTC
D: -; V: TRBV24-1; size: -; J: TRBJ1-6; CDR3: CATSDLRRGSYNSPLHF; DNA: TGTGCCACCAGTGATCTCCGTCGGGGCTCCTATAATTCACCCCTCCACTTT
D: -; V: TRBV24-1; size: -; J: TRBJ2-5; CDR3: CATSVSASQETQYF; DNA: TGTGCCACCAGTGTTTCGGCTAGCCAAGAGACCCAGTACTTC
D: -; V: TRBV7-2; size: -; J: TRBJ1-1; CDR3: CASSPPQGWGTEAFF; DNA: TGTGCCAGCAGCCCACCCCAGGGGTGGGGGACTGAAGCTTTCTTT
D: -; V: TRBV24-1; size: -; J: TRBJ2-3; CDR3: CATSGGTSFTDTQYF; DNA: TGTGCCACCAGTGGAGGGACTTCCTTCACAGATACGCAGTATTTT
D: -; V: TRBV2; size: -; J: TRBJ1-1; CDR3: CASRTRGGLDTEAFF; DNA: TGTGCCAGCAGAACCCGGGGCGGGTTGGACACTGAAGCTTTCTTT
D: TRBD1; V: TRBV29-1; size: -; J: TRBJ2-7; CDR3: CSVSIGTGAYEQYF; DNA: TGCAGCGTCTCTATAGGGACAGGGGCCTACGAGCAGTACTTC
D: -; V: TRBV12-2; size: -; J: TRBJ1-5; CDR3: CASRSPRDPGQPQHF; DNA: TGTGCAAGTCGCTCGCCCAGGGACCCGGGTCAGCCCCAGCATTTT
D: -; V: TRBV28; size: -; J: TRBJ1-1; CDR3: CASRGRRNTEAFF; DNA: TGTGCCAGCAGGGGCAGGAGGAACACTGAAGCTTTCTTT
D: -; V: TRBV29-1; size: -; J: TRBJ1-1; CDR3: CSVVRGRATEAFF; DNA: TGCAGCGTTGTTCGGGGGCGGGCCACTGAAGCTTTCTTT
D: TRBD2; V: TRBV5-4; size: -; J: TRBJ2-1; CDR3: CASSRGLAGGTYNEQFF; DNA: TGTGCCAGCAGCCGGGGACTAGCGGGGGGAACCTACAATGAGCAGTTCTTC
D: -; V: TRBV5-1; size: -; J: TRBJ1-1; CDR3: CASSLDRGMNTEAFF; DNA: TGCGCCAGCAGCTTGGATCGGGGGATGAACACTGAAGCTTTCTTT
D: TRBD1; V: TRBV12-3/TRBV12-4; size: once; J: TRBJ2-1; CDR3: CASSDRGNEQFF; DNA: TGTGCCAGCAGTGACAGGGGCAATGAGCAGTTCTTC
D: -; V: TRBV6-5; size: -; J: TRBJ2-7; CDR3: CASSPFGVSSYEQYF; DNA: TGTGCCAGCAGCCCCTTCGGAGTTAGCTCCTACGAGCAGTACTTC
D: TRBD1; V: TRBV6-2/TRBV6-3; size: -; J: TRBJ2-5; CDR3: CASSYGTGQQETQYF; DNA: TGTGCCAGCAGTTACGGGACAGGGCAGCAAGAGACCCAGTACTTC
D: -; V: TRBV5-4; size: -; J: TRBJ2-2; CDR3: CASSWTMTGELFF; DNA: TGTGCCAGCAGCTGGACTATGACCGGGGAGCTGTTTTTT
D: -; V: TRBV19; size: -; J: TRBJ1-1; CDR3: CASSTDTMNTEAFF; DNA: TGTGCCAGTTCCACGGACACAATGAACACTGAAGCTTTCTTT
D: -; V: TRBV28; size: few; J: TRBJ1-5; CDR3: CASSKDFGQPQHF; DNA: TGTGCCAGCAGCAAAGATTTTGGTCAGCCCCAGCATTTT
D: -; V: TRBV20-1; size: -; J: TRBJ2-6; CDR3: CSAIGANVLTF; DNA: TGCAGTGCGATTGGGGCCAACGTCCTGACTTTC
D: TRBD2; V: TRBV6-5; size: -; J: TRBJ2-7; CDR3: CASSYSTAGEPYEQYF; DNA: TGTGCCAGCAGTTACTCGACAGCGGGGGAACCCTACGAGCAGTACTTC
D: -; V: TRBV5-6; size: -; J: TRBJ2-7; CDR3: CASSLLGPSSYEQYF; DNA: TGTGCCAGCAGCTTGCTAGGGCCTAGCTCCTACGAGCAGTACTTC
D: -; V: TRBV5-1; size: -; J: TRBJ2-1; CDR3: CASSLERGDNEQFF; DNA: TGCGCCAGCAGCTTGGAACGCGGAGACAATGAGCAGTTCTTC
D: TRBD1; V: TRBV29-1; size: -; J: TRBJ2-7; CDR3: CSVQGVGYEQYF; DNA: TGCAGCGTACAGGGGGTTGGGTACGAGCAGTACTTC
D: TRBD1; V: TRBV7-3; size: -; J: TRBJ2-7; CDR3: CASSLKPGTAYEQYF; DNA: TGTGCCAGCAGCTTAAAACCCGGGACAGCCTACGAGCAGTACTTC
D: -; V: TRBV4-1; size: -; J: TRBJ1-1; CDR3: CASNRDQGLNTEAFF; DNA: TGCGCCAGTAACCGGGACCAGGGTTTGAACACTGAAGCTTTCTTT
D: -; V: TRBV5-1; size: once; J: TRBJ2-2; CDR3: CASSAKSTGELFF; DNA: TGCGCCAGCAGCGCCAAGTCCACCGGGGAGCTGTTTTTT
D: TRBD1; V: TRBV5-6; size: -; J: TRBJ1-1; CDR3: CASSRQGGGTEAFF; DNA: TGTGCCAGCAGCAGGCAGGGGGGAGGGACTGAAGCTTTCTTT
D: -; V: TRBV9; size: -; J: TRBJ1-1; CDR3: CASSGPDSGNTEAFF; DNA: TGTGCCAGCAGCGGTCCGGACAGTGGGAACACTGAAGCTTTCTTT
D: TRBD1; V: TRBV7-8; size: few; J: TRBJ2-7; CDR3: CASSKGQGAVYEQYF; DNA: TGTGCCAGCAGCAAGGGACAGGGGGCTGTCTACGAGCAGTACTTC
D: -; V: TRBV6-5; size: -; J: TRBJ1-2; CDR3: CAIARGDYGYTF; DNA: TGTGCCATCGCGAGGGGGGATTATGGCTACACCTTC
D: TRBD2; V: TRBV5-1; size: -; J: TRBJ2-2; CDR3: CASSSLAGGNTGELFF; DNA: TGCGCCAGCAGCTCCCTAGCGGGGGGTAACACCGGGGAGCTGTTTTTT
D: -; V: TRBV5-1; size: -; J: TRBJ2-7; CDR3: CASSPTEGTYEQYF; DNA: TGCGCCAGCAGCCCCACGGAGGGGACCTACGAGCAGTACTTC
D: -; V: TRBV2; size: -; J: TRBJ2-6; CDR3: CASSEEGFSGANVLTF; DNA: TGTGCCAGCAGTGAAGAAGGTTTCTCTGGGGCCAACGTCCTGACTTTC
D: -; V: TRBV9; size: -; J: TRBJ2-3; CDR3: CASSGTQVTSTDTQYF; DNA: TGTGCCAGCAGTGGAACACAGGTTACTAGCACAGATACGCAGTATTTT
D: -; V: TRBV6-5; size: -; J: TRBJ1-2; CDR3: CASSYRGGSDGYTF; DNA: TGTGCCAGCAGTTACAGGGGAGGAAGCGATGGCTACACCTTC
D: TRBD2; V: TRBV5-1; size: once; J: TRBJ2-1; CDR3: CASSPRTSGFDNEQFF; DNA: TGCGCCAGCAGCCCGCGCACTAGCGGGTTCGACAATGAGCAGTTCTTC
D: TRBD1; V: TRBV18; size: once; J: TRBJ1-1; CDR3: CASSPGQGYTEAFF; DNA: TGTGCCAGCTCACCGGGACAGGGGTACACTGAAGCTTTCTTT
D: -; V: TRBV6-5; size: once; J: TRBJ2-7; CDR3: CASSYSNRDMSYEQYF; DNA: TGTGCCAGCAGTTACTCGAACCGGGACATGTCCTACGAGCAGTACTTC
D: -; V: TRBV28; size: medium-sized; J: TRBJ1-5; CDR3: CASSFAGVSGNQPQHF; DNA: TGTGCCAGCAGTTTTGCGGGGGTGAGTGGCAATCAGCCCCAGCATTTT
D: TRBD2; V: TRBV3-1/TRBV3-2; size: few; J: TRBJ2-1; CDR3: CASSPGLAGRGEQFF; DNA: TGTGCCAGCAGCCCGGGACTAGCGGGGAGGGGTGAGCAGTTCTTC
D: TRBD2; V: TRBV2; size: -; J: TRBJ2-7; CDR3: CASKREGEQYF; DNA: TGTGCCAGCAAGCGGGAAGGCGAGCAGTACTTC
D: -; V: TRBV6-5; size: -; J: TRBJ2-7; CDR3: CASTYASSYEQYF; DNA: TGTGCCAGCACGTATGCCAGCTCCTACGAGCAGTACTTC
D: -; V: TRBV7-8; size: -; J: TRBJ2-7; CDR3: CASSHREGRTYEQYF; DNA: TGTGCCAGCAGCCATAGGGAAGGCAGAACCTACGAGCAGTACTTC
D: -; V: TRBV5-5; size: -; J: TRBJ1-1; CDR3: CASSQRPENTEAFF; DNA: TGTGCCAGCAGCCAGCGCCCCGAGAACACTGAAGCTTTCTTT
D: TRBD1; V: TRBV11-2; size: -; J: TRBJ2-2; CDR3: CASGPAGTGGRRWTGELFF; DNA: TGTGCCAGCGGTCCAGCAGGGACAGGCGGGCGTCGGTGGACCGGGGAGCTGTTTTTT
D: -; V: TRBV27; size: medium-sized; J: TRBJ2-3; CDR3: CASSLNRVTDTQYF; DNA: TGTGCCAGCAGTCTAAACAGGGTAACAGATACGCAGTATTTT
D: TRBD1; V: TRBV7-2; size: -; J: TRBJ2-7; CDR3: CASSLDRTGGSEQYF; DNA: TGTGCCAGCAGCTTAGATAGGACAGGGGGCTCCGAGCAGTACTTC